The entry below gives a single T cell receptor (beta chain) sequence along with its context. Assay: immunoSEQ multiplex PCR; the TCRdb copy retains only in-frame clones and omits some. The sample lists some 30,000 clones; about 80% were seen once. The sample originates from a study of cytotoxic CD8 clonotypes in ibrutinib-treated CLL. This CDR3 spans 13 amino acids. Per the germline V gene, CDR1 is ENHRY and CDR2 is SYGVKD. The germline V and J ends were trimmed by 4 bases and 3 bases, with 9 bases remaining between them. V is TRBV10-3 and J is TRBJ1-2; D is uncertain. The receptor comes from a human donor with chronic lymphocytic leukemia. The starting material was PBMCs, obtained after 36 months of ibrutinib treatment. The DNA for the CDR3 is TGTGCCATCAGTGCGGAGGAGGACTATGGCTACACCTTC. It specifies CAISAEEDYGYTF.